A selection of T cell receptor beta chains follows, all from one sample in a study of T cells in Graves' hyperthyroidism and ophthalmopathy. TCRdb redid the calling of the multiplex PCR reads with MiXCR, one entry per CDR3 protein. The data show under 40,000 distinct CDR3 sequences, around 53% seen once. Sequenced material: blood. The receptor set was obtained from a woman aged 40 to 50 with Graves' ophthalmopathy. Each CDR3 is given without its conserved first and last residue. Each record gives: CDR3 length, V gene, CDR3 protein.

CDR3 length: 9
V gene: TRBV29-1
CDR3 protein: SFTDMAQAF

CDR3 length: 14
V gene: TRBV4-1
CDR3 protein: ASSQDHRAGNQPQH

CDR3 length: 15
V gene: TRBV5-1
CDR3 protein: ASSLAGGEAYTGELF

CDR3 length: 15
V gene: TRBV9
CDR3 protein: ASSVDGQGFSGNTIY

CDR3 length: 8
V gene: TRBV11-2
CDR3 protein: ASSGEKLF

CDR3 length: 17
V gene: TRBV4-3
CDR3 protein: ASSQDWQGGGLPCWEQY

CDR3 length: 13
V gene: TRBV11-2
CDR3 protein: ASSEGSPDYYEQY

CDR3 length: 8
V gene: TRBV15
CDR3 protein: ATSTGELF

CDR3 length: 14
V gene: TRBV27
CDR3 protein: ASSLAFPSPWGEQY

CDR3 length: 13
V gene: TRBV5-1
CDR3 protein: ASSPTRGNTGELF

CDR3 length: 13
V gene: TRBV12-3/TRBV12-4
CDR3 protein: ASSLANRVNQPQH

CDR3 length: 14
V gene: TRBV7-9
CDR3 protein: ASSPTLAGGLDTQY

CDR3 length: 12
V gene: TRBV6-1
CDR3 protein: ASSYSLDNYGYT

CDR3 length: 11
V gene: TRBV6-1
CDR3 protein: ASSGLAGETQY

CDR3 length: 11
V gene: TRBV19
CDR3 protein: ASRDSNTDTQY

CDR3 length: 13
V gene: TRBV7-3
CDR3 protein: ASSLGQGGYNGYT

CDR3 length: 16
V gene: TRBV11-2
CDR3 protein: ASSLEGTLTLPTDTQY

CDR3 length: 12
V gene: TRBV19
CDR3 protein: ASASGGSYNEQF

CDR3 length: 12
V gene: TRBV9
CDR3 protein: ASSGQKVQETQY

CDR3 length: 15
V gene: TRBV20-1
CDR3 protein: SASPPSFGGATYERY

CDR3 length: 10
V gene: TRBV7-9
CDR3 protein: ASSPPSRGYT

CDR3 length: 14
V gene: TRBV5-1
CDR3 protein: ASSLVQAGADTEAF

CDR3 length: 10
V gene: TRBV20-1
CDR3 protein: SAKDRNQPQH

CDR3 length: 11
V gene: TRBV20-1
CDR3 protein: SARSSGGKEQY

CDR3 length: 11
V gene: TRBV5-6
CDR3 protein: ASSMALARVQY